A single sample is the source of the 16 T cell receptor beta chains below, sequenced in a study of T cells in Graves' hyperthyroidism and ophthalmopathy. From RNA transcripts, TCR beta CDR3 regions were amplified. A set of HTBI primers served as the primers for a first-round RT-PCR of the TCR CDR3. TCRdb redid the calling of the multiplex PCR reads with MiXCR, one entry per CDR3 protein. Of around 400,000 distinct CDR3 sequences listed, roughly 14% are singletons. The sample comprised blood. Source of these receptors: a woman aged 18-29 years with Graves' hyperthyroidism that later progressed to Graves' ophthalmopathy.

The chain links TRBV7-8 to TRBJ2-5, with TRBD2 identical over 7 bases. After removal of 8 bases from V and 4 bases from J, the junction contained 16 bases not matched to a gene. The CDR3 extends over 16 amino acids. The germline V gene encodes CDR1 SGHVS and CDR2 FQNEAQ. The DNA of the CDR3 is TGTGCCAGCTCAAAGGCGGGAGTCGGTAGTAGAGAGACCCAGTACTTC. It specifies CASSKAGVGSRETQYF.

The rearrangement joins TRBV20-1 to TRBJ2-7, with 9 nucleotides matching TRBD2. Losses at the gene ends were 6 bases for V and 7 bases for J; bases not matched to a gene: 7. Looked up from germline, CDR1 is DFQATT and CDR2 is SNEGSKA (reference sequence). The CDR3 spans 12 residues. The CDR3 DNA reads TGCAGTGCCTCGCGGGAGGGCCGGGAGCAGTACTTC. This codes for CSASREGREQYF.

This clonotype was found many times. The chain joins TRBV2 to TRBJ2-2; 7 bases match TRBD2. Germline V gene lookup returns CDR1 SNHLY and CDR2 FYNNEI. The CDR3 totals 13 residues. The V and J ends lost 8 bases and 6 bases, in that order; junction bases with no gene match: 6. CDR3 sequence: CASEREGSGELFF. The CDR3 coding sequence is TGTGCCAGCGAGAGGGAGGGATCCGGGGAGCTGTTTTTT.

As for this clonotype: A single base separates this from a much larger clone, so it may be a read error. Here the CDR3 DNA reads TGTGCCAGCAGCCGGGGGCTTCAGGGCAATGAGCAGTTCTTC. Encoded protein: CASSRGLQGNEQFF. The chain links TRBV3-1 to TRBJ2-1, with D perhaps matching TRBD1 (6 bases). This CDR3 is built from 14 residues. Germline-derived CDR1 and CDR2 are LGHDT and YNNKEL (reference sequence). V was trimmed by 4 bases and J by 6 bases, leaving 13 bases between them.

This clonotype showed up many times. V gene TRBV28 combines with J gene TRBJ2-2; no firm D call. Germline CDR1 and CDR2: MDHEN and SYDVKM. The CDR3 covers 13 residues. V was clipped by 3 bases and J by 6 bases, with 8 bases between them. The CDR3 DNA follows: TGTGCCAGCAGTTTGGGTAGCCCCGGGGAGCTGTTTTTT. Translated: CASSLGSPGELFF.

The table lists this clonotype with many counts. This chain connects TRBV6-1 to TRBJ2-7; 12 bases fit TRBD2. Germline V gene data show CDR1 as MNHNS and CDR2 as SASEGT. The junction had 5 bases not matched to a gene; V was cut back by 6 bases and J by 2 bases. CDR3 length: 15 amino acids. The CDR3 DNA follows: TGTGCCAGCAGCTCCACTAGCGGGAGGCCCTACGAGCAGTACTTC. Its translation is CASSSTSGRPYEQYF.

This clonotype was seen many times. This rearrangement joins TRBV11-2 to TRBJ2-3; 13 bases match TRBD2. CDR1 SGHAT and CDR2 FQNNGV come from the germline V gene. This CDR3 is built from 17 residues. Germline trimming cut 4 bases from V and 2 bases from J; bases unmatched to any gene: 6. The CDR3 sequence: CASSYRLAGGLTDTQYF. The CDR3 DNA follows: TGTGCCAGCAGCTATCGACTAGCGGGAGGTCTCACAGATACGCAGTATTTT.

There are many counts of this clonotype. The gene calls are TRBV11-2 and TRBJ2-3, with D perhaps matching TRBD1 or TRBD2 (5 bases each). Trimming shortened V by 1 base and J by 0 bases, and 11 bases separated the two germline ends. The CDR3 sequence is 16 residues long. The germline V gene encodes CDR1 SGHAT and CDR2 FQNNGV. The CDR3 region is CASSLGGFSSTDTQYF. The DNA for the CDR3 is TGTGCCAGCAGCTTAGGGGGGTTTTCTAGCACAGATACGCAGTATTTT.

In its sample, this clonotype was seen a few times. The J gene is TRBJ2-7, the V gene TRBV20-1; D is perhaps TRBD1 or TRBD2 (7 bases each). The V end lost 5 bases, the J end lost 4 bases, and 24 bases lay between the germline ends. CDR1 and CDR2 from the germline V gene are DFQATT and SNEGSKA (reference sequence). This CDR3 has 16 amino acids. The CDR3 sequence: CSADQGDGTIGYEQYF. In nucleotides, the CDR3 is TGCAGTGCTGACCAGGGGGACGGGACTATAGGGTACGAGCAGTACTTC.

This clonotype was detected many times. V usage is TRBV11-2 and J usage is TRBJ1-1, with D tentatively TRBD1 (5 bases). V dropped 6 bases and J dropped 1 base, with 9 bases sitting between them. Germline-derived CDR1 and CDR2 are SGHAT and FQNNGV. The CDR3 runs 13 residues. In nucleotides, the CDR3 is TGTGCCAGCAGTCAACAGGCGAACACTGAAGCTTTCTTT. Protein product: CASSQQANTEAFF.

Concerning this clonotype itself: A much larger clonotype is one base distant, so this may be a read error. This chain links TRBV7-9 with TRBJ2-5; 9 bases line up with TRBD1. The J call could be wrong; TRBJ2-1 is a better fit for the DNA end. Germline values: CDR1 SEHNR, CDR2 FQNEAQ (reference sequence). The CDR3 loop spans 14 amino acids. The CDR3 loop reads CASRPTGGEETQFF. For the CDR3, the DNA is TGTGCCAGCAGACCGACAGGGGGGGAGGAGACCCAGTTCTTC.

The rearrangement joins TRBV15 to TRBJ2-3, with D unresolved. CDR1 is LNHNV and CDR2 is YYDKDF in the germline V gene (reference sequence). Trimming removed 5 bases at V and 6 bases at J, with 9 bases between. The CDR3 length is 12 residues. CDR3 sequence: CATSGDSDTQYF. DNA for the CDR3: TGTGCCACCAGCGGCGACTCGGATACGCAGTATTTT.

In this sample, this clonotype turned up many times. J is TRBJ2-1 and V is TRBV11-2; D possibly corresponds to TRBD1 (6 bases). Germline assignment: CDR1 SGHAT and CDR2 FQNNGV. V was cut by 0 bases and J by 3 bases, with 18 bases left in between. The CDR3 has 18 amino acids. The chain's CDR3 is CASSLDSATGLSYNEQFF. The CDR3 DNA reads TGTGCCAGCAGCTTAGACTCGGCCACAGGGTTGAGCTACAATGAGCAGTTCTTC.

This clonotype was counted between two and nine times. V gene TRBV18 combines with J gene TRBJ2-5; D unclear. The CDR3 is 14 amino acids. Between the trimmed V and J ends, which lost 6 bases and 4 bases, there was a span of 15 bases. Germline V lookup: CDR1 KGHSH, CDR2 LQKENI. The CDR3 protein is CASSHRTDGETQYF. The CDR3 DNA reads as TGTGCCAGCTCCCATAGGACGGACGGAGAGACCCAGTACTTC.

This clonotype appeared a few times. The V gene is TRBV25-1, the J gene TRBJ1-6; D is uncertain. This CDR3 is built from 15 residues. Germline V lookup: CDR1 MGHDK, CDR2 SYGVNS. V shed 2 bases and J shed 0 bases, with 5 bases lying between them. CDR3 in DNA: TGTGCCAGCAGTGAAACCGGCTCCTATAATTCACCCCTCCACTTT. Its protein product is CASSETGSYNSPLHF.

This clonotype was seen ten or more times. The chain joins TRBV20-1 to TRBJ2-1, with TRBD2 matching 7 bases. Germline V gene lookup returns CDR1 DFQATT and CDR2 SNEGSKA (reference sequence). V was pared by 4 bases and J by 0 bases, with 3 bases of the junction left unmatched. The CDR3 spans 14 residues. The CDR3: CSANSGTSYNEQFF. In DNA form, the CDR3 reads TGCAGTGCTAACAGCGGGACCTCCTACAATGAGCAGTTCTTC.